This TCR beta chain was captured by sequencing in a study of cytomegalovirus exposure and HLA in healthy donors. Findings of the study overall: Common viral pathogens (according to a later analysis) appeared linked to several of the most significant clusters. Investigators reported under 200 TCR beta chains as tied to cytomegalovirus. TCR beta V- and J-gene trimming was later associated with a missense DCLRE1C variant.

This clone was picked up a small number of times. As yet, its antigen is unknown. The PCR ran on 60 Vbeta and 13 Jbeta primers. Produced via immunoSEQ multiplex PCR; TCRdb's table is partial and in-frame only. This table holds roughly 200,000 clones, 77% found once. Trimming removed 3 bases from V and 0 bases from J, with 6 bases in between. From germline, CDR1 is GTSNPN and CDR2 SVGIG (reference sequence). The CDR3 runs to 13 residues. This TCR derives from a woman aged 60-75 years in good health and CMV-seropositive. Sequenced: PBMCs. This sequence joins TRBV30 and TRBJ1-5; D unresolved. The CDR3 DNA reads as TGTGCCTGGAGCGGAGATAGCAATCAGCCCCAGCATTTT. It yields the protein CAWSGDSNQPQHF.